The rows below give T cell receptor beta chains drawn from one sample of a study of blood T cell repertoires in COVID-19. The protocol was immunoSEQ multiplex PCR, while the TCRdb copy is restricted to in-frame clones and leaves out a portion. The sample yields 25,000 to 35,000 clones, approximately 91% seen once. Source material: peripheral blood. The receptor source for this set is a human donor in a cohort sampled during active COVID-19. Each CDR3 is given with its conserved first and last residue. The order of the fields is J gene, V gene, clone size, D gene, CDR3 protein, CDR3 DNA. The D gene is left open where the match is weak. A row's size may be missing; if present it is once, few, many or a size class.

J: TRBJ1-2
V: TRBV5-4
size: -
D: -
CDR3: CASSNPGRGYGYTF
DNA: TGTGCCAGCAGCAACCCCGGGCGGGGCTATGGCTACACCTTC

J: TRBJ1-5
V: TRBV12-3/TRBV12-4
size: -
D: -
CDR3: CASRRQTNQPQHF
DNA: TGTGCCAGCAGAAGACAGACCAATCAGCCCCAGCATTTT

J: TRBJ2-1
V: TRBV7-3
size: -
D: -
CDR3: CASSLSGYSYNEQFF
DNA: TGTGCCAGCAGCTTAAGCGGTTACTCCTACAATGAGCAGTTCTTC

J: TRBJ2-1
V: TRBV19
size: -
D: TRBD2
CDR3: CASSMGREVDEQFF
DNA: TGTGCCAGTAGTATGGGGCGGGAGGTAGATGAGCAGTTCTTC

J: TRBJ1-2
V: TRBV5-4
size: -
D: TRBD1
CDR3: CASSTGQGDLYGYTF
DNA: TGTGCCAGCAGCACGGGACAGGGGGACCTCTATGGCTACACCTTC

J: TRBJ1-2
V: TRBV19
size: -
D: -
CDR3: CASSMRKNYGYTF
DNA: TGTGCCAGTAGTATGAGGAAGAACTATGGCTACACCTTC

J: TRBJ1-2
V: TRBV14
size: -
D: TRBD1
CDR3: CASSQRGTGSGGYTF
DNA: TGTGCCAGCAGCCAAAGGGGGACAGGGAGCGGTGGCTACACCTTC

J: TRBJ2-1
V: TRBV25-1
size: -
D: TRBD2
CDR3: CASSDTSGSSYNEQFF
DNA: TGTGCCAGCAGTGATACTAGCGGGAGCTCCTACAATGAGCAGTTCTTC

J: TRBJ2-1
V: TRBV19
size: -
D: -
CDR3: CASSLQGGSYNEQFF
DNA: TGTGCCAGTAGCCTGCAAGGGGGATCCTACAATGAGCAGTTCTTC

J: TRBJ1-1
V: TRBV9
size: -
D: -
CDR3: CASSVGQEGEAFF
DNA: TGTGCCAGCAGCGTAGGGCAGGAAGGTGAAGCTTTCTTT

J: TRBJ1-1
V: TRBV6-6
size: -
D: TRBD1
CDR3: CASSTGGYTEAFF
DNA: TGTGCCAGCAGCACAGGGGGATATACTGAAGCTTTCTTT

J: TRBJ2-7
V: TRBV28
size: few
D: TRBD2
CDR3: CASIGEREFDEQYF
DNA: TGTGCCAGCATCGGGGAGCGGGAGTTCGACGAGCAGTACTTC

J: TRBJ2-1
V: TRBV7-2
size: -
D: -
CDR3: CASSLAGSGFYNEQFF
DNA: TGTGCCAGCAGCTTAGCTGGTAGCGGATTCTACAATGAGCAGTTCTTC

J: TRBJ2-7
V: TRBV6-2/TRBV6-3
size: -
D: -
CDR3: CASSYIGQLSEQYF
DNA: TGTGCCAGCAGTTACATAGGACAGCTCTCCGAGCAGTACTTC

J: TRBJ2-1
V: TRBV7-2
size: -
D: TRBD2
CDR3: CASSSTTSGRSSSHNEQFF
DNA: TGTGCCAGCAGCTCGACCACTAGCGGGAGGTCCTCTTCACACAATGAGCAGTTCTTC

J: TRBJ2-5
V: TRBV7-8
size: -
D: TRBD2
CDR3: CASSLSSGGETQYF
DNA: TGTGCCAGCAGCTTATCTAGCGGAGGAGAGACCCAGTACTTC

J: TRBJ2-7
V: TRBV28
size: -
D: -
CDR3: CASSPGGASGSYEQYF
DNA: TGTGCCAGCAGTCCTGGGGGGGCTAGCGGCTCCTACGAGCAGTACTTC

J: TRBJ1-5
V: TRBV14
size: once
D: -
CDR3: CASSQDLLQPQHF
DNA: TGTGCCAGCAGCCAAGACCTCCTTCAGCCCCAGCATTTT

J: TRBJ2-7
V: TRBV11-2
size: -
D: TRBD1
CDR3: CASSSGQGAYEQYF
DNA: TGTGCCAGCAGCTCGGGACAGGGGGCTTACGAGCAGTACTTC

J: TRBJ1-2
V: TRBV12-5
size: -
D: -
CDR3: CASGLASNYGYTF
DNA: TGTGCTAGTGGTTTGGCCTCGAACTATGGCTACACCTTC

J: TRBJ1-4
V: TRBV18
size: -
D: -
CDR3: CASSPPNGDRTNEKLFF
DNA: TGTGCCAGCTCACCACCGAACGGAGACAGAACAAATGAAAAACTGTTTTTT

J: TRBJ2-7
V: TRBV5-8
size: -
D: -
CDR3: CASSLVGGEQYF
DNA: TGTGCCAGCAGCTTGGTAGGGGGAGAGCAGTACTTC

J: TRBJ1-1
V: TRBV7-2
size: -
D: -
CDR3: CASSLGGWGVRTEAFF
DNA: TGTGCCAGCAGCTTAGGAGGCTGGGGGGTTAGAACTGAAGCTTTCTTT

J: TRBJ2-3
V: TRBV13
size: -
D: TRBD2
CDR3: CASSLRTSGIGTQYF
DNA: TGTGCCAGCAGCCTCCGGACTAGCGGCATCGGTACGCAGTATTTT

J: TRBJ2-1
V: TRBV28
size: -
D: TRBD2
CDR3: CASSRGLAGGPRNEQFF
DNA: TGTGCCAGCAGTAGGGGACTAGCGGGAGGGCCTCGCAATGAGCAGTTCTTC

J: TRBJ1-5
V: TRBV12-3/TRBV12-4
size: -
D: -
CDR3: CASSLNRDQPQHF
DNA: TGTGCCAGCTCTCTGAACAGGGATCAGCCCCAGCATTTT

J: TRBJ2-6
V: TRBV7-2
size: -
D: -
CDR3: CASSSSGANVLTF
DNA: TGTGCCAGCAGCTCCTCGGGGGCCAACGTCCTGACTTTC

J: TRBJ1-3
V: TRBV27
size: -
D: -
CDR3: CASSVRGSGNTIYF
DNA: TGTGCCAGCAGTGTGAGGGGGTCTGGAAACACCATATATTTT

J: TRBJ2-7
V: TRBV18
size: -
D: -
CDR3: CASSPEGHEQYF
DNA: TGTGCCAGCTCACCAGAGGGCCACGAGCAGTACTTC

J: TRBJ2-1
V: TRBV7-2
size: -
D: -
CDR3: CASSLGSNRGEQFF
DNA: TGTGCCAGCAGCTTAGGGTCCAATCGGGGTGAGCAGTTCTTC

J: TRBJ1-6
V: TRBV11-3
size: -
D: TRBD1
CDR3: CASSFTGGAESPLHF
DNA: TGTGCCAGCAGCTTTACAGGGGGCGCGGAGTCACCCCTCCACTTT

J: TRBJ2-2
V: TRBV19
size: -
D: -
CDR3: CASSIPGQSANTGELFF
DNA: TGTGCCAGTAGTATCCCCGGACAGTCTGCGAACACCGGGGAGCTGTTTTTT

J: TRBJ2-2
V: TRBV6-6
size: -
D: -
CDR3: CASSITAWHNTGELFF
DNA: TGTGCCAGCAGTATCACCGCCTGGCATAACACCGGGGAGCTGTTTTTT

J: TRBJ2-4
V: TRBV30
size: -
D: -
CDR3: CAWTPLSGIQYF
DNA: TGTGCCTGGACCCCTCTTTCGGGCATTCAGTACTTC

J: TRBJ2-7
V: TRBV19
size: -
D: -
CDR3: CASSIELVGGFEQYF
DNA: TGTGCCAGTAGTATAGAACTAGTCGGCGGATTCGAGCAGTACTTC

J: TRBJ1-1
V: TRBV7-3
size: -
D: -
CDR3: CASSLQGIGTEAFF
DNA: TGTGCCAGCAGCTTACAGGGTATCGGCACTGAAGCTTTCTTT

J: TRBJ2-7
V: TRBV29-1
size: -
D: -
CDR3: CSPRGQGEQYF
DNA: TGCAGTCCGCGGGGGCAAGGGGAGCAGTACTTC

J: TRBJ2-5
V: TRBV5-4
size: once
D: TRBD2
CDR3: CASEKAGVHQETQYF
DNA: TGTGCCAGCGAAAAAGCGGGAGTTCATCAAGAGACCCAGTACTTC

J: TRBJ2-2
V: TRBV5-1
size: -
D: -
CDR3: CASRLTGNTGELFF
DNA: TGCGCCAGCAGGTTGACAGGGAACACCGGGGAGCTGTTTTTT

J: TRBJ1-4
V: TRBV7-9
size: -
D: TRBD1
CDR3: CASSPTGGNEKLFF
DNA: TGTGCCAGCAGCCCGACAGGGGGTAATGAAAAACTGTTTTTT

J: TRBJ2-7
V: TRBV21-1
size: -
D: -
CDR3: CASSKREGKGCMPYEQYF
DNA: TGTGCCAGCAGCAAAAGGGAAGGGAAGGGGTGTATGCCCTACGAGCAGTACTTC

J: TRBJ1-2
V: TRBV6-2/TRBV6-3
size: -
D: -
CDR3: CASSYSGRNNYGYTF
DNA: TGTGCCAGCAGTTACTCGGGCAGGAATAACTATGGCTACACCTTC